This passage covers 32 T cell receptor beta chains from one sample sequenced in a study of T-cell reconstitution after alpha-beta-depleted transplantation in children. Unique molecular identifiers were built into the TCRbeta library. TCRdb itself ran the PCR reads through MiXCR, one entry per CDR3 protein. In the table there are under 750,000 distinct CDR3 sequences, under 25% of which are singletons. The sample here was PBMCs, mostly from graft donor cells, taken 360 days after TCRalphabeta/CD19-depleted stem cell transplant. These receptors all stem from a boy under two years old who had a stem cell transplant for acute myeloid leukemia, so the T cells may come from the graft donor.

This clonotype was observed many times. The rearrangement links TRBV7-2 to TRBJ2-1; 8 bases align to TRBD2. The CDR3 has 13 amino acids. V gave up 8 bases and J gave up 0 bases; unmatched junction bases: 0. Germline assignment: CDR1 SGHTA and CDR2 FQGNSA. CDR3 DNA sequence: TGTGCCAGCGGACTAGCCTCCTACAATGAGCAGTTCTTC. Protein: CASGLASYNEQFF.

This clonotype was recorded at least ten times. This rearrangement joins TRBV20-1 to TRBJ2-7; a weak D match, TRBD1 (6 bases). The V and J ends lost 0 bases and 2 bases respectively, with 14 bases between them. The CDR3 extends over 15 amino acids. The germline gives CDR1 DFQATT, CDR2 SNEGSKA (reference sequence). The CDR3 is CSARDLTGSTYEQYF. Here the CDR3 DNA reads TGCAGTGCTAGAGATCTCACAGGGAGCACCTACGAGCAGTACTTC.

The CDR3 DNA reads TGTGCCAGCAGCCCGAGCGGGACTAGCACAGATACGCAGTATTTT. This codes for CASSPSGTSTDTQYF. This chain links TRBV11-2 with TRBJ2-3; 7 nucleotides match TRBD2. This CDR3 has 15 residues. In germline, CDR1 is SGHAT, CDR2 FQNNGV. V was pared by 5 bases and J by 0 bases, with 5 bases of the junction left unmatched.

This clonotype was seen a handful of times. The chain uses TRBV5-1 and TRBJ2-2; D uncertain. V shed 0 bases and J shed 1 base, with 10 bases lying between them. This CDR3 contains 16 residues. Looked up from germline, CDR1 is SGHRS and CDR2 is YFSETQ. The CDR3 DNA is TGCGCCAGCAGCTTGGCCGTTACGGGGAACACCGGGGAGCTGTTTTTT. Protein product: CASSLAVTGNTGELFF. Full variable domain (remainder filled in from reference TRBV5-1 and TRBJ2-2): KAGVTQTPRYLIKTRGQQVTLSCSPISGHRSVSWYQQTPGQGLQFLFEYFSETQRNKGNFPGRFSGRQFSNSRSEMNVSTLELGDSALYLCASSLAVTGNTGELFFGEGSRLTVL.

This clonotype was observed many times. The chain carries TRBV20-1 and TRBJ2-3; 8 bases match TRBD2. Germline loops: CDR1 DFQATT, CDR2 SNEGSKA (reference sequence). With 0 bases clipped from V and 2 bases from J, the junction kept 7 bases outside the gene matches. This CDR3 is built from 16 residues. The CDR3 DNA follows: TGCAGTGCTAGAGATCCTATAGCGGGGTACACAGATACGCAGTATTTT. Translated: CSARDPIAGYTDTQYF.

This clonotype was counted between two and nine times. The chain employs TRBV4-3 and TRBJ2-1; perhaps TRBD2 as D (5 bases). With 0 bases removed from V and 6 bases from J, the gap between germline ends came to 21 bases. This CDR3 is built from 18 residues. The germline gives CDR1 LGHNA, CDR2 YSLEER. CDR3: CASSQDGPGLSAFNEQFF. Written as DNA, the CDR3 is TGCGCCAGCAGCCAAGATGGTCCCGGACTGTCTGCTTTCAATGAGCAGTTCTTC.

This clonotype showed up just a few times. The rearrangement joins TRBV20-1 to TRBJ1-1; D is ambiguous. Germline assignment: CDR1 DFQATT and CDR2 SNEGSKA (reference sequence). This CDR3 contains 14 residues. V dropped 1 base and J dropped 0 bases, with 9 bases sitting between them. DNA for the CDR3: TGCAGTGCTAGAGTTGCTACTATGAACACTGAAGCTTTCTTT. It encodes CSARVATMNTEAFF.

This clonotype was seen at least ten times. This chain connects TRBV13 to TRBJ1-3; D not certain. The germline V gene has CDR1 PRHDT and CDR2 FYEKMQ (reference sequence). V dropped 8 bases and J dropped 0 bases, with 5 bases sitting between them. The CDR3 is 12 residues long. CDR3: CASCHSGNTIYF. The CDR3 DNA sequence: TGTGCCAGCTGCCACTCTGGAAACACCATATATTTT. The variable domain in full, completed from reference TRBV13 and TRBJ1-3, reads AAGVIQSPRHLIKEKRETATLKCYPIPRHDTVYWYQQGPGQDPQFLISFYEKMQSDKGSIPDRFSAQQFSDYHSELNMSSLELGDSALYFCASCHSGNTIYFGEGSWLTVV.

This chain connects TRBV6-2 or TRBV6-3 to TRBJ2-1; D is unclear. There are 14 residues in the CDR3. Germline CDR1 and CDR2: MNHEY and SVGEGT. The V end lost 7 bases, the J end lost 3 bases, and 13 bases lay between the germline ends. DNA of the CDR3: TGTGCCAGCAAGAACCAGCCTAACTACAATGAGCAGTTCTTC. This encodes CASKNQPNYNEQFF.

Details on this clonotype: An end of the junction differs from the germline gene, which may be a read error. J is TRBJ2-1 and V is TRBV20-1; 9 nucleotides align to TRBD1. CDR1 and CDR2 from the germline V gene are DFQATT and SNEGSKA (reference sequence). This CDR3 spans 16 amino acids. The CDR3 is CCARGVAGQGINEQFF. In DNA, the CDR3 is TGCTGTGCTAGAGGTGTCGCCGGACAGGGGATCAATGAGCAGTTCTTC.

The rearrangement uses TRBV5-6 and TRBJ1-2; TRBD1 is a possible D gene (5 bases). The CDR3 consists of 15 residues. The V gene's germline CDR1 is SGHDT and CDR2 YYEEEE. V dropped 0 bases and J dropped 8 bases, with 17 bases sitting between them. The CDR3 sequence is CASSLAGAAVRGYTF. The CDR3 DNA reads TGTGCCAGCAGCTTGGCCGGGGCAGCGGTGCGCGGCTACACCTTC.

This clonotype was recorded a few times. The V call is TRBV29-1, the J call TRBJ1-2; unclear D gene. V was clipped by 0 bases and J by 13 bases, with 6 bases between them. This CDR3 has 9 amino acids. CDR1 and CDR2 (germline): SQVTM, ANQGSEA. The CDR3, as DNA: TGCAGCGTTGAAGACCGTGGCACCTTC. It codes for CSVEDRGTF.

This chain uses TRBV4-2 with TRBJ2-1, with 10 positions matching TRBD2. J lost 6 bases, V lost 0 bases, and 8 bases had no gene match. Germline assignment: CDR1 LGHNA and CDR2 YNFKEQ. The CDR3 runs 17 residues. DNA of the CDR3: TGTGCCAGCAGCCAAGATCATAGGACTAGCGGCGGCAATGAGCAGTTCTTC. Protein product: CASSQDHRTSGGNEQFF.

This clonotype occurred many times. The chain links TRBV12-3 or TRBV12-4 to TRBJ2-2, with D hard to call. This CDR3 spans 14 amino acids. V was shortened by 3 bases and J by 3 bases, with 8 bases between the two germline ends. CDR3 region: CASSFLVDTGELFF. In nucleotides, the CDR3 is TGTGCCAGCAGTTTTCTGGTGGACACCGGGGAGCTGTTTTTT.

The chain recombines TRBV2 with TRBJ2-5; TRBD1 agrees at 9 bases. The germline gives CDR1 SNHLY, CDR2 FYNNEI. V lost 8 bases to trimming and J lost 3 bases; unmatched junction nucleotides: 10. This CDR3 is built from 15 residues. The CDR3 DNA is TGTGCCAGCCGACAACAGGGGGCGGTGGAAGAGACCCAGTACTTC. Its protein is CASRQQGAVEETQYF.

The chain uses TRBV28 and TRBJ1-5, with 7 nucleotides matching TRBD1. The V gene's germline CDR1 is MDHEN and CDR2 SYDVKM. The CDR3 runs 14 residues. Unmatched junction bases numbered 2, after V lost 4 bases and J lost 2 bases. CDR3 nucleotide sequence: TGTGCCAGCAGTTCCGGGACAGGCAATCAGCCCCAGCATTTT. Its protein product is CASSSGTGNQPQHF.

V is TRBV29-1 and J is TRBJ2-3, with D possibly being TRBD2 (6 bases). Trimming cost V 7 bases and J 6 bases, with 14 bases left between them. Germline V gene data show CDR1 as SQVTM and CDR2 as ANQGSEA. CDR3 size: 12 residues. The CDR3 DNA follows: TGCAGCGGCAGACTAGTTTTGGATACGCAGTATTTT. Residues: CSGRLVLDTQYF.

The CDR3 nucleotides are TGTGCCATCAGTGAGATCGGGGGGGGTTCCTCCTACAATGAGCAGTTCTTC. Protein sequence: CAISEIGGGSSYNEQFF. The rearrangement links TRBV10-3 to TRBJ2-1; 8 nucleotides match TRBD2. V shed 2 bases and J 0 bases; nucleotides not matched to a gene: 6. Germline CDR1 and CDR2: ENHRY and SYGVKD. The CDR3 sequence is 17 residues long.

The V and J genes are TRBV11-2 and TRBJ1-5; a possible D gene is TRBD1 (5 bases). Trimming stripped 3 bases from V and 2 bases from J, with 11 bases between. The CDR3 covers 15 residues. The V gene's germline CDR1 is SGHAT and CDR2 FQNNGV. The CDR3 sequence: CASSLGVRGNQPQHF. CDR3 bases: TGTGCCAGCAGCTTGGGGGTACGGGGCAATCAGCCCCAGCATTTT.

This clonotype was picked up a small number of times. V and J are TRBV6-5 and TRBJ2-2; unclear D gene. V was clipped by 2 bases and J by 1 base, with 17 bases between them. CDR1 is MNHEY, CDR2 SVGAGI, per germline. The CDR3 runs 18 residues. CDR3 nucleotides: TGTGCCAGCAGTTACACCCCACCCGGATGGCTGAACACCGGGGAGCTGTTTTTT. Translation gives CASSYTPPGWLNTGELFF.

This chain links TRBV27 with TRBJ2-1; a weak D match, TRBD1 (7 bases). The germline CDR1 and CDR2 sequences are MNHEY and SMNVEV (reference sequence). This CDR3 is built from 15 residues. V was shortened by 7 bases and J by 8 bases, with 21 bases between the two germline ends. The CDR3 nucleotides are TGTGCCAGCACATCTTCAGGGGGGAATAGGTATGAGCAGTTCTTC. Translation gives CASTSSGGNRYEQFF.

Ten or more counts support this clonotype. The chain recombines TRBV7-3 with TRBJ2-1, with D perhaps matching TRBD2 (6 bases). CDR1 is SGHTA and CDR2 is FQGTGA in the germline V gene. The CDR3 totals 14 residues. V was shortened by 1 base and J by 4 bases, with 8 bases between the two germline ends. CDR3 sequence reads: CASSLRGGYNEQFF. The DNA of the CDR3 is TGTGCCAGCAGCTTAAGGGGAGGTTACAATGAGCAGTTCTTC.

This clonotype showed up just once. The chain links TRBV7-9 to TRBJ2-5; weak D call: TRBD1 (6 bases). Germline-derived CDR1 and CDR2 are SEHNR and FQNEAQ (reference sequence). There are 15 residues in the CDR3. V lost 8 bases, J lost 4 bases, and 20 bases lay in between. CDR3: CASALGGQPGETQYF. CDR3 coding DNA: TGTGCCAGCGCCCTGGGCGGACAGCCAGGAGAGACCCAGTACTTC.

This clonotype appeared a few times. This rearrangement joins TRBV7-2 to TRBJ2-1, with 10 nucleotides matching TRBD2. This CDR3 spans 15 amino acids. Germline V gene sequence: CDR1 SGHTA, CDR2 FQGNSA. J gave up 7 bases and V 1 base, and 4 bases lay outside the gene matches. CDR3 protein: CASSLESGGANEQFF. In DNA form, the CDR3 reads TGTGCCAGCAGCTTAGAGAGCGGGGGGGCGAATGAGCAGTTCTTC.

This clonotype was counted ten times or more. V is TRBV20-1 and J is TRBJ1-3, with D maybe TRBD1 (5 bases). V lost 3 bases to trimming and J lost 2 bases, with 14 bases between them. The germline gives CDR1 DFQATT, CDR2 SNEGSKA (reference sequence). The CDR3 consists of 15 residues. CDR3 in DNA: TGCAGTGCTAGCTATGGTCAGGGTCCTGGAAACACCATATATTTT. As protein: CSASYGQGPGNTIYF.

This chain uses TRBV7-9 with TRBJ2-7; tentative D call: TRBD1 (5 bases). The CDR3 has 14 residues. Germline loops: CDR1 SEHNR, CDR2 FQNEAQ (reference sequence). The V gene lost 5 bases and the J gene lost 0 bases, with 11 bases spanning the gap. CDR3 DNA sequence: TGTGCCAGCAGCCGCCAGGGAACCTCCTACGAGCAGTACGTC. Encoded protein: CASSRQGTSYEQYV.

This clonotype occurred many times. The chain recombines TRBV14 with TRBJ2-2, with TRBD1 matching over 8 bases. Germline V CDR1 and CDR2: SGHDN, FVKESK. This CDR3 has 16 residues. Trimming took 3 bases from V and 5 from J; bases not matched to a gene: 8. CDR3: CASSHPGTGVTGELFF. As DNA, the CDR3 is TGTGCCAGCAGCCATCCCGGGACAGGAGTTACCGGGGAGCTGTTTTTT.

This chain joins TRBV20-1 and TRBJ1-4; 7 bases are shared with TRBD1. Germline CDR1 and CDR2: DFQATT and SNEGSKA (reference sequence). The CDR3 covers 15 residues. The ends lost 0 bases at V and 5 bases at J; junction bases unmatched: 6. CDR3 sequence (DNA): TGCAGTGCTAGAGAGAAGGACAGGCCGAATGAAAAACTGTTTTTT. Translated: CSAREKDRPNEKLFF.

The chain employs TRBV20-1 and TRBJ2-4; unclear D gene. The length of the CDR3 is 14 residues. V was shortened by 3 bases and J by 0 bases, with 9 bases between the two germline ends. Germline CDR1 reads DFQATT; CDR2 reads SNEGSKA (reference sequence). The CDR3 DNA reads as TGCAGTGCTAGTCCCGCCCTAGCCAAAAACATTCAGTACTTC. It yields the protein CSASPALAKNIQYF.

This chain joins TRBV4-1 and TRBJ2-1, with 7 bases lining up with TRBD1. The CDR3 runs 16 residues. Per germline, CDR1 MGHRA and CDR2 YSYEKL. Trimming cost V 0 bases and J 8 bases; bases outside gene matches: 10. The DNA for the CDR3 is TGCGCCAGCAGCCAAGATCATGGCACAGGGGCTCATGAGCAGTTCTTC. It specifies CASSQDHGTGAHEQFF.

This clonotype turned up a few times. The CDR3 DNA is TGTGCCAGCAGTCCGTGCAGGGACCACTCTGGAAACACCATATATTTT. Translating it yields CASSPCRDHSGNTIYF. The J gene is TRBJ1-3, the V gene TRBV21-1; the DNA was not compared with TRBD1, the D call given in the table. TRBV21-1 is tagged as a pseudogene. The CDR3 is 16 amino acids.

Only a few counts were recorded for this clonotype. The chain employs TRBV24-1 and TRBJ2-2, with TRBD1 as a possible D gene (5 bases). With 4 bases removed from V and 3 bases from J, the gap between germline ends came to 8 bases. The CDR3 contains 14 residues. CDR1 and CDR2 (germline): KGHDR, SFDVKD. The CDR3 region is CATSDRAYTGELFF. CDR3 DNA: TGTGCCACCAGTGACAGGGCCTACACCGGGGAGCTGTTTTTT.